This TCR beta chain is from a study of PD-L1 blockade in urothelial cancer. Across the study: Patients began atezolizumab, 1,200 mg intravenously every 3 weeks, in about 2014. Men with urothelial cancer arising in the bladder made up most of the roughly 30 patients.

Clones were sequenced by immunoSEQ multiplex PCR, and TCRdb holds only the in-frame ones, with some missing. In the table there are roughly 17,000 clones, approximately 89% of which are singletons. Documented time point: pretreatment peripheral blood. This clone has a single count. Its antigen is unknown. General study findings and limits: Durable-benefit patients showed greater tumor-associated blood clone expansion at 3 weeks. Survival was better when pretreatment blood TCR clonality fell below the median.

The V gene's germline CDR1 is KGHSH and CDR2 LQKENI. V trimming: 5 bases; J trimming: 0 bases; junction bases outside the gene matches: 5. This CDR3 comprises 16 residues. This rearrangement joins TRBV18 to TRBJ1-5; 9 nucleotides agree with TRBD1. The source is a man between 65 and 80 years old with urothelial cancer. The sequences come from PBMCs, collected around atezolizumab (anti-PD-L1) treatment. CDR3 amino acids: CASSAGTGNSNQPQHF. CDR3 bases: TGTGCCAGCTCAGCCGGGACAGGGAATAGCAATCAGCCCCAGCATTTT.